The rows below give T cell receptor beta chains drawn from one sample of a study of human T cells and chemical hapten exposure. TCRdb re-derived calls from the RACE reads in MiXCR, one entry per CDR3 protein. Of approximately 160,000 distinct CDR3 sequences in the sample, about 27% were seen once. Sequenced here: whole blood, sampled in connection with sensitization to the hapten diphenylcyclopropenone (DPC). Every receptor here comes from a woman aged 18-29 years with alopecia areata. Some clones in this sample may be carry-over from other donors' samples. Both conserved end residues are part of each CDR3. A D gene is named only where the DNA matches it firmly. A row's size may be missing; if present it is once, few, many or a size class.

j_call | v_call | clone_size | d_call | cdr3_nt | cdr3_aa
TRBJ1-3 | TRBV6-1 | - | - | TGTGCCAGTAGGACATACTCTGGAAACACCATATATTTT | CASRTYSGNTIYF
TRBJ2-3 | TRBV4-3 | - | TRBD2 | TGCGCCAGCAGCCAATTACTAGCGGGGGTCACAGATACGCAGTATTTT | CASSQLLAGVTDTQYF
TRBJ2-1 | TRBV29-1 | - | - | TGCAGCGTTGCAGGAGAGCAGTTCTTC | CSVAGEQFF
TRBJ2-3 | TRBV6-6 | - | - | TGTGCCAGCAGTTACATCAGGGCCAGCACAGATACGCAGTATTTT | CASSYIRASTDTQYF
TRBJ2-7 | TRBV6-2/TRBV6-3 | - | TRBD2 | TGTGCCAGCAGTCAGCGGACTAGCGGGAGTCTGGGCGAGCAGTACTTC | CASSQRTSGSLGEQYF
TRBJ1-5 | TRBV9 | - | - | TGTGCCAGCAGCGTACAAGGCAATCAGCCCCAGCATTTT | CASSVQGNQPQHF
TRBJ2-7 | TRBV6-2/TRBV6-3 | - | TRBD1 | TGTGCCAGCAGTTACCGCGGACAGGGAACCTACGAGCAGTACTTC | CASSYRGQGTYEQYF
TRBJ2-2 | TRBV20-1 | - | - | TGCAGTGCTAGAGATTCGGGGACTTCTAACACCGGGGAGCTGTTTTTT | CSARDSGTSNTGELFF
TRBJ1-2 | TRBV12-3/TRBV12-4 | - | - | TGTGCCAGCAGTTTGAAGGGGTACTATGGCTACACCTTC | CASSLKGYYGYTF
TRBJ2-5 | TRBV29-1 | - | - | TGCAGCGTTGTGGAAGGGGGAGAGACCCAGTACTTC | CSVVEGGETQYF
TRBJ2-3 | TRBV5-1 | - | - | TGCGCCAGCAGCCCCCAGATCACAGATACGCAGTATTTT | CASSPQITDTQYF
TRBJ2-7 | TRBV29-1 | few | - | TGCAGCGTTGGGGCAGGGGTAGGGTACGAGCAGTACTTC | CSVGAGVGYEQYF
TRBJ1-1 | TRBV7-9 | - | - | TGTGCCTCCAATGGGCTGTTGATGAACACTGAAGCTTTCTTT | CASNGLLMNTEAFF
TRBJ2-1 | TRBV29-1 | few | TRBD1 | TGCAGCGTTCATGGACAGGGTGGTAATGAGCAGTTCTTC | CSVHGQGGNEQFF
TRBJ1-1 | TRBV29-1 | many | - | TGCAGCGTTGCACAAGTGAACACTGAAGCTTTCTTT | CSVAQVNTEAFF
TRBJ2-7 | TRBV29-1 | - | - | TGCAGCGTAGCGCCGGAGGAACACTACGAGCAGTACTTC | CSVAPEEHYEQYF